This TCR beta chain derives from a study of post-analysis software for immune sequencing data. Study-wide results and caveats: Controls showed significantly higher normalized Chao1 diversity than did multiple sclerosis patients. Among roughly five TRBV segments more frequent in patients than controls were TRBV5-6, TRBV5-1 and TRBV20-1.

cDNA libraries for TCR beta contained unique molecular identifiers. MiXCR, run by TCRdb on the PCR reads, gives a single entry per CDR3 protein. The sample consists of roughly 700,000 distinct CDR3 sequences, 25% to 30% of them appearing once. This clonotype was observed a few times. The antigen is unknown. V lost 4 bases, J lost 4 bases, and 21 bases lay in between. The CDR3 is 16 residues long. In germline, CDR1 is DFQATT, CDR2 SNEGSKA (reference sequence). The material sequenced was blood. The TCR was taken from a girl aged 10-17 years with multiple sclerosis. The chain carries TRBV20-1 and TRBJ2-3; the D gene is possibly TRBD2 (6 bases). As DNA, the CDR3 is TGCAGTGCTATTAGAGGGACTCAGGAACCCGCAGATACGCAGTATTTT. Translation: CSAIRGTQEPADTQYF.